Each of the 15 T cell receptor beta chains below was sequenced from the same sample in a study of cytomegalovirus exposure and HLA in healthy donors (dated by TCRdb to 2016 to 2017). Libraries were constructed by the immunoSEQ multiplex PCR assay. For the multiplex PCR, a mixture combining 60 forward primers for TCR Vbeta segments and 13 reverse primers for TCR Jbeta segments was used. TCRdb holds this immuneACCESS table with in-frame rearrangements only. Some clones are missing; in checked studies, unresolved V genes explain under half, and the rest has no known cause. This sample lists some 110,000 clones; about 70% were detected once. The ten largest clones add up to 2.8% of the sample. Sequences were obtained from PBMCs. The receptors stem from a female donor in good health and CMV-seronegative.

This clone was seen more than once but under ten times. The chain employs TRBV30 and TRBJ2-7, with D possibly being TRBD1 (5 bases). CDR3 length: 15 amino acids. V was pared by 3 bases and J by 5 bases, with 20 bases between. Germline V gene lookup returns CDR1 GTSNPN and CDR2 SVGIG (reference sequence). The chain's CDR3 is CAWRTRALLSDEQYF. As DNA, the CDR3 is TGTGCCTGGAGGACCAGGGCCCTTTTATCAGACGAGCAGTACTTC.

The V gene is TRBV5-1, the J gene TRBJ2-7, with 9 bases lining up with TRBD1. The CDR3 is made up of 15 amino acids. Germline loops: CDR1 SGHRS, CDR2 YFSETQ. The junction had 6 bases not matched to a gene; V was cut back by 3 bases and J by 2 bases. For the CDR3, the DNA is TGCGCCAGCAGCTATGGACAGGGGTCCCCCTACGAGCAGTACTTC. Translating gives CASSYGQGSPYEQYF. Based on the CDR3 plus reference TRBV5-1 and TRBJ2-7, the full variable domain is KAGVTQTPRYLIKTRGQQVTLSCSPISGHRSVSWYQQTPGQGLQFLFEYFSETQRNKGNFPGRFSGRQFSNSRSEMNVSTLELGDSALYLCASSYGQGSPYEQYFGPGTRLTVT.

This sequence joins TRBV5-5 and TRBJ2-2; no firm D call. Per the germline V gene, CDR1 is SGHKS and CDR2 is YYEKEE (reference sequence). The CDR3 length is 14 residues. Trimming shortened V by 1 base and J by 0 bases, and 4 bases separated the two germline ends. The CDR3, as DNA: TGTGCCAGCAGCTTGACTCCGAACACCGGGGAGCTGTTTTTT. Protein: CASSLTPNTGELFF.

Only a few counts were recorded for this clone. The junction differs from germline at one of its ends, possibly a read error. This chain joins TRBV27 and TRBJ2-1, with 7 bases that match TRBD1. Germline V lookup: CDR1 MNHEY, CDR2 SMNVEV (reference sequence). The CDR3 is 15 amino acids. The CDR3 region is CASSLLPTGINEQFF. The DNA of the CDR3 is TGTGCCAGCAGCTTATTACCGACAGGGATCAATGAGCAGTTCTTC.

The V and J genes are TRBV30 and TRBJ2-5; 8 bases are shared with TRBD1. V gave up 5 bases and J gave up 5 bases; unmatched junction bases: 13. The CDR3 length is 15 residues. CDR1 is GTSNPN, CDR2 SVGIG, per germline (reference sequence). DNA of the CDR3: TGTGCCTGGGGGGCCGTAACGGACAGGGAGGAGACCCAGTACTTC. It encodes CAWGAVTDREETQYF.

The chain has TRBV15 and TRBJ1-4; D not certain. This CDR3 has 13 residues. Trimming took 0 bases from V and 8 from J, leaving 7 bases between them. Germline loops: CDR1 LNHNV, CDR2 YYDKDF (reference sequence). CDR3 region: CATSRDPLEKLFF. In nucleotides, the CDR3 is TGTGCCACCAGCAGAGATCCCTTAGAAAAACTGTTTTTT.

The V gene is TRBV10-2, the J gene TRBJ2-1, with TRBD2 matching 10 bases. Germline values: CDR1 WSHSY, CDR2 SAAADI. The CDR3 runs to 13 residues. V dropped 8 bases and J dropped 10; count of bases not matched to a gene: 8. CDR3 in amino acids: CASVPSGSPEQFF. In DNA form, the CDR3 reads TGCGCCAGCGTCCCTAGCGGGAGTCCAGAGCAGTTCTTC.

This sequence joins TRBV7-6 and TRBJ2-5, with D unclear. V lost 0 bases, J lost 1 base, and 9 bases lay in between. CDR1 and CDR2 from the germline V gene are SGHVS and FNYEAQ. This CDR3 contains 15 residues. CDR3 protein: CASSLAPELQETQYF. In DNA form, the CDR3 reads TGTGCCAGCAGCTTAGCGCCGGAGCTCCAAGAGACCCAGTACTTC.

CDR3 in amino acids: CASSFGGWDYGYTF. The CDR3 nucleotides read TGTGCCAGCAGTTTCGGCGGGTGGGACTATGGCTACACCTTC. The chain links TRBV27 to TRBJ1-2; D gene uncertain. With 3 bases removed from V and 3 bases from J, the gap between germline ends came to 11 bases. This CDR3 is built from 14 residues. Germline-derived CDR1 and CDR2 are MNHEY and SMNVEV (reference sequence).

Of note for this clone: Its ends do not fully match the called genes, so a read error is possible. The chain combines TRBV7-7 with TRBJ2-5; 12 nucleotides align to TRBD1. Per the germline V gene, CDR1 is SSHAT and CDR2 is FNYEAQ (reference sequence). The CDR3 length is 16 residues. CDR3 residues: CASSLAVGQGAETQYF. The CDR3 DNA follows: TGTGCTAGCAGCTTAGCAGTGGGACAGGGGGCAGAGACCCAGTACTTC.

The V and J genes are TRBV7-9 and TRBJ2-3, with 8 nucleotides matching TRBD2. The CDR3 covers 15 residues. Per the germline V gene, CDR1 is SEHNR and CDR2 is FQNEAQ (reference sequence). J gave up 3 bases and V 1 base, and 3 bases lay outside the gene matches. The CDR3 is CASSLVSGKTDTQYF. The CDR3, as DNA: TGTGCCAGCAGCTTAGTTAGCGGGAAAACAGATACGCAGTATTTT.

This clone appeared a single time. J is TRBJ1-2 and V is TRBV4-1, with 7 bases lining up with TRBD1. Per germline, CDR1 MGHRA and CDR2 YSYEKL. The length of the CDR3 is 17 residues. The J segment lost 4 bases and the V segment lost 4 bases, leaving 15 bases of the junction unmatched. The CDR3 DNA sequence: TGCGCCAGCAGCCTCCAGTCCGGTGACAGGGTGGGCTATGGCTACACCTTC. It encodes CASSLQSGDRVGYGYTF.

The chain joins TRBV6-1 to TRBJ2-7; 11 bases fit TRBD1. Unmatched junction bases numbered 5, after V lost 4 bases and J lost 3 bases. This CDR3 region has 15 residues. The germline gives CDR1 MNHNS, CDR2 SASEGT. CDR3 in amino acids: CASSVRDRGDYEQYF. DNA for the CDR3: TGTGCCAGCAGTGTCCGGGACAGGGGGGACTACGAGCAGTACTTC.

The V call is TRBV9, the J call TRBJ2-1; D is perhaps TRBD2 (6 bases). CDR3 size: 14 residues. Trimming removed 2 bases at V and 5 bases at J, with 11 bases between. Germline lookup yields CDR1 SGDLS and CDR2 YYNGEE. The CDR3 sequence: CASSVGRDHNEQFF. In DNA, the CDR3 is TGTGCCAGCAGCGTCGGGAGAGACCACAATGAGCAGTTCTTC.

This clone was seen only once. The J gene is TRBJ2-1, the V gene TRBV7-2; TRBD2 matches at 11 bases. Per the germline V gene, CDR1 is SGHTA and CDR2 is FQGNSA. The CDR3 is 15 residues long. With V trimmed by 2 bases and J by 8 bases, 5 bases remained unmatched. CDR3 sequence reads: CASSLIAGGVDEQFF. The CDR3 nucleotides read TGTGCCAGCAGCTTAATAGCGGGAGGGGTCGATGAGCAGTTCTTC.